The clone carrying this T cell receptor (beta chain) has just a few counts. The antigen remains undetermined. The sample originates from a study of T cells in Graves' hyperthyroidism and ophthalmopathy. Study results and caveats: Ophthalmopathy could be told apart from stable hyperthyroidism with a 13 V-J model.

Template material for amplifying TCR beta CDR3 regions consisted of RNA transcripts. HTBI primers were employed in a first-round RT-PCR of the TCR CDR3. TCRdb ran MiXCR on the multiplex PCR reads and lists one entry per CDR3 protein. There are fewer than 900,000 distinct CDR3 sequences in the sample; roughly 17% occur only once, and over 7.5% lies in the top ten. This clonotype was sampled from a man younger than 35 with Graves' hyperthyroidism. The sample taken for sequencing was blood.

The CDR3: CASRTGLYEQYF. In DNA, the CDR3 is TGTGCCAGCAGGACGGGACTCTACGAGCAGTACTTC. V is TRBV28 and J is TRBJ2-7; D perhaps matches TRBD2 (6 bases). V dropped 6 bases and J dropped 3 bases, with 9 bases sitting between them. The CDR3 extends over 12 amino acids. Germline CDR1 and CDR2: MDHEN and SYDVKM. The full variable domain, rest sourced from reference TRBV28 and TRBJ2-7, is DVKVTQSSRYLVKRTGEKVFLECVQDMDHENMFWYRQDPGLGLRLIYFSYDVKMKEKGDIPEGYSVSREKKERFSLILESASTNQTSMYLCASRTGLYEQYFGPGTRLTVT.